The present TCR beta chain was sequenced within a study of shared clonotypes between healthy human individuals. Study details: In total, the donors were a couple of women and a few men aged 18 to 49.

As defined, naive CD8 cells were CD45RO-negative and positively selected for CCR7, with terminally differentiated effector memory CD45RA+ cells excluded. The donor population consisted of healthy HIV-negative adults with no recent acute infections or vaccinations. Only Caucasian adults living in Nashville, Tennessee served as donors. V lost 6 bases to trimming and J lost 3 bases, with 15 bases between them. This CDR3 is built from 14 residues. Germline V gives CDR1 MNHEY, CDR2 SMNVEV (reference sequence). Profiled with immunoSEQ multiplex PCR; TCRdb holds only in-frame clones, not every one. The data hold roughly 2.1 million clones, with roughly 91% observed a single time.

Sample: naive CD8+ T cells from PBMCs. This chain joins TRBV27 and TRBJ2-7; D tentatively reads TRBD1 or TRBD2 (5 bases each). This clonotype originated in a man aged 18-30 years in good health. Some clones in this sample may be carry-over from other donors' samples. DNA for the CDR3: TGTGCCAGCAGCGCCGGGACGGGATACTACGAGCAGTACTTC. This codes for CASSAGTGYYEQYF.